In this sample, the clone carrying this TCR beta chain turned up many times. The data stem from a study of blood T cells in healthy people across ages. Trimming stripped 0 bases from V and 6 bases from J, with 11 bases between. The CDR3 has 15 residues. The V gene's germline CDR1 is MNHEY and CDR2 SVGAGI. A second PCR of about 7 to 11 cycles used a sample-barcoded 5' primer and a J-beta primer mix. A minimum of 2.5 million CDR3-containing paired-end reads was obtained for each sample. One entry per CDR3 protein, called by TCRdb with MiXCR from the 5' RACE reads. The table shows more than 650,000 distinct CDR3 sequences, with roughly 24% occurring only once. The authors drew approximately 9 milliliters of peripheral blood from each donor. These data were likewise used in another study, on T cells of mothers and their children. That study reports: In related and unrelated pairs alike, thymic selection shapes TCR recombination output, with inherited differences minor. An overlap that was slightly higher, though non-significant, was seen in related mother-child pairs versus unrelated pairs.

The receptor's source is a boy aged 5-17 years in good health. J is TRBJ2-2 and V is TRBV6-5; D is uncertain. The sequenced sample consisted of blood. CDR3 nucleotides: TGTGCCAGCAGTTACTCGATCAAGGCGCCCGGGGAGCTGTTTTTT. Protein sequence: CASSYSIKAPGELFF.